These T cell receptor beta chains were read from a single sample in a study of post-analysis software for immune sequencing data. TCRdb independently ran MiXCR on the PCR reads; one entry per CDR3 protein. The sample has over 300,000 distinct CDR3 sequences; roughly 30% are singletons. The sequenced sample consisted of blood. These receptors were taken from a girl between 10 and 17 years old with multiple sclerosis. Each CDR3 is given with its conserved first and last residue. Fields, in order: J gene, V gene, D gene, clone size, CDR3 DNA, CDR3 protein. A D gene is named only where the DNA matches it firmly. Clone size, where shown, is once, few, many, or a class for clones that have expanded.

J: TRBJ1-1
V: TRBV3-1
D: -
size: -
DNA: TGTGCCAGCAGCCAGGGACCGGCCCCCTGGCCTCCTGAAGCTTTCTTT
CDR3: CASSQGPAPWPPEAFF

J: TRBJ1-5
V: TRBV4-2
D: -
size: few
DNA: TGTGCCAGCAGCCAACTCCATCAGGGGAATCAGCCCCAGCATTTT
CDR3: CASSQLHQGNQPQHF

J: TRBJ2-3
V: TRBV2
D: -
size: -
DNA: TGTGCCAGCAGTGATCCCAGGGCCAGCGGGGATACGCAGTATTTT
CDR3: CASSDPRASGDTQYF

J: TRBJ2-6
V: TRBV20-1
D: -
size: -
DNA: TGCAGTGCTAGAGATATGAGACAGGTCTTCTCTGGGGCCAACGTCCTGACTTTC
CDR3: CSARDMRQVFSGANVLTF

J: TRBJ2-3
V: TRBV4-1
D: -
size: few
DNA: TGCGCCAGCAGCCAGGGTGAAACAGATACGCAGTATTTT
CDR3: CASSQGETDTQYF

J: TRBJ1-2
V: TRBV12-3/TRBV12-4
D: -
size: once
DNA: TGTGCCAGCACAGACTTGGGCCTCAACTATGGCTACACCTTC
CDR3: CASTDLGLNYGYTF

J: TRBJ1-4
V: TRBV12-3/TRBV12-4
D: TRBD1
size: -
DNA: TGTGCCAGCAGTCCTCAGGGGGTCCGGGAAAAACTGTTTTTT
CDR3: CASSPQGVREKLFF

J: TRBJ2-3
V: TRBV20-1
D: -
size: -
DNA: TGCAGTGCAGGGGCTTTGACAGATACGCAGTATTTT
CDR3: CSAGALTDTQYF

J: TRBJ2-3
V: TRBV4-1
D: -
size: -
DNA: TGCGCCAGCAGCCAAGTGGGACTTCTCTCCACAGATACGCAGTATTTT
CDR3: CASSQVGLLSTDTQYF

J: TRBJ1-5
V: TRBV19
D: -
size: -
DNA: TGTGCCAGTACCACTCCGGGGGAGGCCTATAGCAATCAGCCCCAGCATTTT
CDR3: CASTTPGEAYSNQPQHF

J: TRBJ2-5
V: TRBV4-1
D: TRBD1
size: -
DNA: TGCGCCAGCAGCCAGAGCCCTGGGACAGGGAAAGAGACCCAGTACTTC
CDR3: CASSQSPGTGKETQYF

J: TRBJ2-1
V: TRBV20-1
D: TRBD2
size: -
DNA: TGCAGTGCTAGGGGGACTAGCGGGGTCTACAATGAGCAGTTCTTC
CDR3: CSARGTSGVYNEQFF

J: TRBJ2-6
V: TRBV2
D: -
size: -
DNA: TGTGCCAGCAGTGAACGTACTGGGGCCAACGTCCTGACTTTC
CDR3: CASSERTGANVLTF

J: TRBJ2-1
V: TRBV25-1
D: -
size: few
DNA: TGTGCCAGCAGTGAACCCCCGGGACAAAATTACAATGAGCAGTTCTTC
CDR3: CASSEPPGQNYNEQFF

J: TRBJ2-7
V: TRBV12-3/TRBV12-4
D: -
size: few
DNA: TGTGCCAGCGGCTACTCCTCCTACGAGCAGTACTTC
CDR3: CASGYSSYEQYF

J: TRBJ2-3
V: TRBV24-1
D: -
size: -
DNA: TGTGCCACCAGTGCGGGGGGCCTCACAGATACGCAGTATTTT
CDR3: CATSAGGLTDTQYF

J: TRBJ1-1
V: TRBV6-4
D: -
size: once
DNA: TGTGCCAGCAGTGAACAGGCGAACACTGAAGCTTTCTTT
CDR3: CASSEQANTEAFF